These 2 T cell receptor beta chains were all obtained from the same sample, sequenced in a study of beta chain features in type 1 diabetes. Broader study findings: Type 1 diabetes patients showed a moderate but significant shortening of TCRB CDR3s in all four CD4+ subsets.

Which antigens these TCRs recognize remains unknown. Isolated RNA was reverse transcribed in full, so expressed TCRB transcripts were sequenced. The table came from immunoSEQ multiplex PCR; TCRdb's copy has only in-frame clones and leaves some out. Of roughly 230,000 clones in the sample, approximately 10% were seen once. The sequenced sample was naive CD4+ T cells from blood. Every receptor here comes from a man aged 25 to 40 with type 1 diabetes.

The chain employs TRBV18 and TRBJ2-5; 10 nucleotides line up with TRBD1. Germline V gives CDR1 KGHSH, CDR2 LQKENI. V lost 1 base and J lost 2; bases outside the gene matches: 4. The CDR3 consists of 16 residues. CDR3: CASSPRGTGVQETQYF. The CDR3 DNA is TGTGCCAGCTCACCACGTGGGACAGGGGTTCAAGAGACCCAGTACTTC.

The V and J genes are TRBV7-6 and TRBJ2-3; D might be TRBD2 (6 bases). The CDR3 contains 12 residues. Germline loops: CDR1 SGHVS, CDR2 FNYEAQ. V was clipped by 6 bases and J by 7 bases, with 11 bases between them. The CDR3 loop reads CASSSAGYTQYF. The CDR3, as DNA: TGTGCCAGCAGTTCCGCGGGGTATACGCAGTATTTT.